One sample yielded the 8 T cell receptor beta chains listed below, sequenced in a study of beta chain features in type 1 diabetes. General study results and limits: Significant though moderate, a shortening of TCRB CDR3s appeared in all four CD4+ subsets of Type 1 diabetes patients.

Antigens for these TCRs are unknown. Expressed TCRB transcripts were sequenced, since all the RNA that had been isolated was reverse transcribed. Using immunoSEQ multiplex PCR, the repertoire was profiled, and TCRdb retains in-frame clones only, with some absent. The sample records about 360,000 clones, roughly 12% being singletons. Sample: naive CD4+ T cells from blood. Source of these receptors: a woman between 18 and 29 years old with type 1 diabetes.

The CDR3, as DNA: TGTGCCAGTAGTATAGCCGGGATTGAAGCTTTCTTT. Translation gives CASSIAGIEAFF. V usage is TRBV19 and J usage is TRBJ1-1, with D uncertain. Looked up from germline, CDR1 is LNHDA and CDR2 is SQIVND (reference sequence). CDR3 length: 12 amino acids. V gave up 1 base and J gave up 7 bases, with 7 bases separating them. Supplemented by reference TRBV19 and TRBJ1-1, the full variable domain reads DGGITQSPKYLFRKEGQNVTLSCEQNLNHDAMYWYRQDPGQGLRLIYYSQIVNDFQKGDIAEGYSVSREKKESFPLTVTSAQKNPTAFYLCASSIAGIEAFFGQGTRLTVV.

The rearrangement uses TRBV11-1 and TRBJ2-4, with 15 bases identical to TRBD2. The CDR3 runs 17 residues. V shed 5 bases, J shed 4 bases, and the junction held 6 bases outside the gene matches. Germline V CDR1 and CDR2: SGHAT, FQDESV (reference sequence). In DNA, the CDR3 is TGTGCCAGCAGCCAAGGGGGACTAGCGGGAGGAAAAAACATTCAGTACTTC. Translating gives CASSQGGLAGGKNIQYF.

This clone was recorded a few times. The chain employs TRBV27 and TRBJ2-7, with TRBD2 as a possible D gene (5 bases). Germline CDR1 reads MNHEY; CDR2 reads SMNVEV (reference sequence). V lost 2 bases to trimming and J lost 5 bases, with 10 bases between them. The CDR3 totals 13 residues. CDR3 protein: CASSLRERDEQYF. The CDR3 DNA follows: TGTGCCAGCAGTTTACGGGAACGGGACGAGCAGTACTTC.

This rearrangement joins TRBV4-1 to TRBJ1-1, with unresolved D. The length of the CDR3 is 14 residues. CDR1 and CDR2 (germline): MGHRA, YSYEKL. Between the trimmed V and J ends, which lost 5 bases and 5 bases, there was a span of 15 bases. The CDR3, as DNA: TGCGCCAGCAGCTCGCCGACCCGGGGAACTGAAGCTTTCTTT. Translated: CASSSPTRGTEAFF.

This clone was observed a handful of times. V gene TRBV7-2 combines with J gene TRBJ1-2, with D perhaps matching TRBD1 (6 bases). Germline V CDR1 and CDR2: SGHTA, FQGNSA. V was pared by 6 bases and J by 7 bases, with 15 bases between. There are 13 residues in the CDR3. The CDR3 loop is CASSLGATIGYTF. The DNA for the CDR3 is TGTGCCAGCAGTTTGGGGGCCACGATTGGCTACACCTTC.

The chain carries TRBV6-5 and TRBJ1-6, with D possibly being TRBD1 (6 bases). The CDR3 sequence is 14 residues long. Trimming removed 2 bases at V and 14 bases at J, with 16 bases between. Germline V gene data show CDR1 as MNHEY and CDR2 as SVGAGI. The CDR3 coding sequence is TGTGCCAGCAGTTACGAGGACAGCGGCAGAGCCCTCCACTTT. Protein product: CASSYEDSGRALHF.

This clone has just a few counts. The chain couples TRBV4-3 to TRBJ2-2; weak D call: TRBD1 (5 bases). The CDR3 contains 16 residues. The V end lost 0 bases, the J end lost 3 bases, and 11 bases lay between the germline ends. Germline V gives CDR1 LGHNA, CDR2 YSLEER. As DNA, the CDR3 is TGCGCCAGCAGCCAAGATGGGGCACAGGACACCGGGGAGCTGTTTTTT. It specifies CASSQDGAQDTGELFF.

The chain uses TRBV30 and TRBJ2-1; TRBD2 agrees at 10 bases. The CDR3 sequence is 14 residues long. J gave up 4 bases and V 4 bases, and 4 bases lay outside the gene matches. Germline assignment: CDR1 GTSNPN and CDR2 SVGIG (reference sequence). DNA for the CDR3: TGTGCCTGGATGGGACTAGCGAAATACAATGAGCAGTTCTTC. Amino acids: CAWMGLAKYNEQFF.